The 16 T cell receptor beta chains below come from one sample, sequenced in a study of blood T cell repertoires in COVID-19. The assay was immunoSEQ multiplex PCR, and TCRdb's table has in-frame clones only and misses some. The sample yields roughly 94,000 clones, about 79% seen once. Sequences were obtained from peripheral blood. These receptors all stem from a man aged 60 to 75 with acute or convalescent COVID-19.

In its sample, this clone was seen a few times. The rearrangement links TRBV28 to TRBJ1-2; 12 bases fit TRBD1. V gave up 4 bases and J gave up 8 bases; unmatched junction bases: 8. Germline CDR1 reads MDHEN; CDR2 reads SYDVKM. CDR3 length equals 15 residues. The CDR3 loop reads CASSSLSGTGGGYTF. As DNA, the CDR3 is TGTGCCAGCAGTTCGCTCAGTGGGACAGGGGGCGGCTACACCTTC.

The chain employs TRBV19 and TRBJ2-3; 14 nucleotides align to TRBD2. In germline, CDR1 is LNHDA, CDR2 SQIVND (reference sequence). The J segment lost 0 bases and the V segment lost 4 bases, leaving 3 bases of the junction unmatched. The CDR3 totals 17 residues. The CDR3 DNA reads TGTGCCAGTAGTACGTGGACTAGCGGGGGGAGCACAGATACGCAGTATTTT. It encodes CASSTWTSGGSTDTQYF. The whole variable domain, filled in from reference TRBV19 and TRBJ2-3, reads DGGITQSPKYLFRKEGQNVTLSCEQNLNHDAMYWYRQDPGQGLRLIYYSQIVNDFQKGDIAEGYSVSREKKESFPLTVTSAQKNPTAFYLCASSTWTSGGSTDTQYFGPGTRLTVL.

This chain connects TRBV29-1 to TRBJ2-2, with 10 nucleotides matching TRBD1. Germline CDR1 and CDR2: SQVTM and ANQGSEA. CDR3 length: 15 amino acids. V lost 2 bases and J lost 7; bases outside the gene matches: 7. CDR3 protein: CSVESGTGVDGELFF. CDR3 bases: TGCAGCGTTGAATCTGGGACAGGGGTGGACGGGGAGCTGTTTTTT.

V is TRBV27 and J is TRBJ1-5, with 11 bases matching TRBD1. CDR3 length: 18 amino acids. The V gene's germline CDR1 is MNHEY and CDR2 SMNVEV (reference sequence). After removal of 5 bases from V and 2 bases from J, the junction contained 11 bases not matched to a gene. The CDR3 DNA follows: TGTGCCAGCAGTCCCCGGGACAGGGGGAGAATGGGCAATCAGCCCCAGCATTTT. Its translation: CASSPRDRGRMGNQPQHF.

This clone was seen a single time. The genes are TRBV4-1 and TRBJ1-3, with 8 bases that match TRBD1. CDR3 length equals 22 residues. J was trimmed by 0 bases and V by 4 bases; bases with no gene match: 23. CDR1 and CDR2 (germline): MGHRA, YSYEKL. This chain's CDR3 is CASSLKGPGWGTGTGSGNTIYF. The CDR3 region has the DNA TGCGCCAGCAGCCTAAAGGGACCTGGGTGGGGAACCGGGACAGGCTCTGGAAACACCATATATTTT.

This chain connects TRBV7-3 to TRBJ2-1, with 7 bases matching TRBD2. Germline loops: CDR1 SGHTA, CDR2 FQGTGA. The trim removed 1 base at V and 0 bases at J, leaving 3 bases unmatched. The CDR3 extends over 16 amino acids. In DNA, the CDR3 is TGTGCCAGCAGCTTAAGTTCGGGGGGCTCCTACAATGAGCAGTTCTTC. It codes for CASSLSSGGSYNEQFF. The full variable domain, with the rest looked up from reference TRBV7-3 and TRBJ2-1, is GAGVSQTPSNKVTEKGKYVELRCDPISGHTALYWYRQSLGQGPEFLIYFQGTGAADDSGLPNDRFFAVRPEGSVSTLKIQRTERGDSAVYLCASSLSSGGSYNEQFFGPGTRLTVL.

The V call is TRBV27, the J call TRBJ1-2; 9 bases align to TRBD1. CDR3 length: 16 amino acids. V trimming: 5 bases; J trimming: 3 bases; junction bases outside the gene matches: 10. In germline, CDR1 is MNHEY, CDR2 SMNVEV (reference sequence). The CDR3 region is CASSISRDRDYYGYTF. The CDR3 DNA reads TGTGCCAGCAGTATTTCCCGGGACAGGGACTACTATGGCTACACCTTC.

The chain carries TRBV28 and TRBJ1-3; 7 positions agree with TRBD1. V trimming: 8 bases; J trimming: 4 bases; junction bases outside the gene matches: 11. Germline V gives CDR1 MDHEN, CDR2 SYDVKM. CDR3 length: 15 residues. In DNA form, the CDR3 reads TGTGCCAGCGGAACAGGGGACTCTTCAGGAAACACCATATATTTT. Translation gives CASGTGDSSGNTIYF.

The J gene is TRBJ2-3, the V gene TRBV4-3, with D possibly matching TRBD1 (5 bases). The V gene lost 1 base and the J gene lost 0 bases, with 8 bases spanning the gap. The germline V gene has CDR1 LGHNA and CDR2 YSLEER. The CDR3 totals 15 residues. CDR3 protein: CASSQGTPSTDTQYF. For the CDR3, the DNA is TGCGCCAGCAGCCAAGGGACACCTAGCACAGATACGCAGTATTTT.

This clone was seen a few times. The rearrangement links TRBV30 to TRBJ2-6; D is perhaps TRBD2 (6 bases). The CDR3 totals 15 residues. The V end was cut by 5 bases, the J end by 1 base, with 12 bases between. Per germline, CDR1 GTSNPN and CDR2 SVGIG (reference sequence). The CDR3 nucleotides read TGTGCCTGGGGGACTGGGTTTTCTGGGGCCAACGTCCTGACTTTC. Translating gives CAWGTGFSGANVLTF.

This chain joins TRBV19 and TRBJ1-3, with 8 positions matching TRBD1. The CDR3 is made up of 14 amino acids. Germline CDR1 and CDR2: LNHDA and SQIVND (reference sequence). Trimming removed 8 bases from V and 2 bases from J; junction bases left unmatched: 5. Here the CDR3 DNA reads TGTGCCAGTCGTTCGGGACAGGCTGGAAACACCATATATTTT. It yields the protein CASRSGQAGNTIYF.

The genes are TRBV11-2 and TRBJ2-7; D ambiguous. Between the trimmed V and J ends, which lost 0 bases and 2 bases, there was a span of 5 bases. Germline loops: CDR1 SGHAT, CDR2 FQNNGV. This CDR3 has 13 residues. CDR3 bases: TGTGCCAGCAGCTTAGATAACACCTACGAGCAGTACTTC. Translating it yields CASSLDNTYEQYF.

On this clone itself: In the same sample, other DNA sequences code for this CDR3. The V call is TRBV7-9, the J call TRBJ2-3; TRBD1 might be the D (6 bases). Germline V gives CDR1 SEHNR, CDR2 FQNEAQ (reference sequence). The CDR3 spans 15 residues. Between the trimmed V and J ends, which lost 5 bases and 0 bases, there was a span of 12 bases. CDR3 protein: CASSPPGVSTDTQYF. For the CDR3, the DNA is TGTGCCAGCAGCCCCCCAGGGGTCAGCACAGATACGCAGTATTTT.

The J gene is TRBJ2-2, the V gene TRBV5-4; TRBD1 matches at 7 bases. The CDR3 is 16 residues long. The V gene end was trimmed by 1 base and the J gene end by 7 bases; junction bases not matched to a gene: 10. The V gene's germline CDR1 is SGHNT and CDR2 YYREEE (reference sequence). The CDR3 DNA reads as TGTGCCAGCAGCTTGTCTTTCGGGACAGTCCTCGGGGAGCTGTTTTTT. It translates to CASSLSFGTVLGELFF.

The CDR3 coding sequence is TGCGCCAGCAGCTACTACAGGGCTAACTATGGCTACACCTTC. Amino acids: CASSYYRANYGYTF. The V and J genes are TRBV5-1 and TRBJ1-2, with D possibly TRBD1 on 6 matching bases. The CDR3 runs to 14 residues. Germline assignment: CDR1 SGHRS and CDR2 YFSETQ. V lost 3 bases and J 0 bases, leaving 9 bases between the germline ends.

The chain joins TRBV5-1 to TRBJ1-6; no firm D call. Per germline, CDR1 SGHRS and CDR2 YFSETQ. The CDR3 is 15 residues long. V shed 0 bases and J shed 6 bases, with 10 bases lying between them. This chain's CDR3 is CASSLGQWSNSPLHF. CDR3 bases: TGCGCCAGCAGCTTGGGGCAGTGGAGTAATTCACCCCTCCACTTT.